The clone carrying this T cell receptor beta chain appeared a few times. Its antigen remains unidentified. TCRdb fed the reads into MiXCR, producing one record per CDR3 protein. The data contain 630,000 or so distinct CDR3 sequences, approximately 25% of them singletons. V lost 6 bases to trimming and J lost 1 base, with 21 bases between them. Germline CDR1 SNHLY, CDR2 FYNNEI. The CDR3 spans 17 residues. These data originate in a study of T cell repertoires in cytomegalovirus infection. Study-level results: The cumulative frequency of public TCR beta families identified carriers of CMV plus the relevant HLA.

This chain connects TRBV2 to TRBJ1-1; D is unclear. The sequenced sample consisted of CD8+ T cells from PBMCs. The sequence was obtained from a human donor in good health (CMV status not recorded). Some clones in this sample may be carry-over from other donors' samples. This chain's CDR3 is CASRPLIIGPSNTEAFF. The CDR3 DNA sequence: TGTGCCAGCAGGCCTTTGATTATAGGTCCCTCGAACACTGAAGCTTTCTTT.